The present TCR beta chain was sequenced within a study of cytomegalovirus exposure and HLA in healthy donors. About the research overall: There were about 85 million unique TCRs (from HLA-typed donors) in an early data release.

In its sample, this clone was seen a few times. Its antigen is not known. Between the trimmed V and J ends, which lost 0 bases and 4 bases, there was a span of 6 bases. Germline V gives CDR1 LGHNA, CDR2 YSLEER. The CDR3 has 14 residues. Whole-study findings and limits: Some TCR beta chains (over 150 of them) were listed as cytomegalovirus-associated. Later findings reportedly placed an Asian-associated ancestry cluster below the 666-donor mean for N-insertions.

This PCR relied on a set of 60 Vbeta primers and 13 Jbeta primers. Measured with immunoSEQ multiplex PCR; TCRdb has only the in-frame clones, and not every one. Of some 130,000 clones listed, roughly 9% are singletons. The chain couples TRBV4-3 to TRBJ1-4, with a possible D match to TRBD1 (6 bases). This receptor was obtained from a woman aged 40 to 50 in good health and CMV-seropositive. What was sequenced was PBMCs. Here the CDR3 reads CASSQDRGNEKLFF. The CDR3 DNA reads TGCGCCAGCAGCCAAGACAGGGGTAATGAAAAACTGTTTTTT.